These 4 T cell receptor beta chains were all obtained from the same sample, sequenced in a study of blood T cell repertoires in COVID-19. The method was immunoSEQ multiplex PCR; TCRdb's version includes in-frame clones alone and lacks a portion of them. Of about 380,000 clones in the sample, 85% are singletons; the top ten hold 3% to 4.5%. Specimen: peripheral blood. The receptors originated from a woman aged 18-35 years with acute or convalescent COVID-19.

As regards this clone: Other DNA variants within this sample encode the same CDR3. The rearrangement links TRBV5-4 to TRBJ1-2, with TRBD1 matching 8 bases. V lost 4 bases and J lost 0; bases outside the gene matches: 2. The CDR3 sequence is 14 residues long. Germline V gives CDR1 SGHNT, CDR2 YYREEE (reference sequence). The CDR3 DNA sequence: TGTGCCAGCAGCCCGGACAGGGCTAACTATGGCTACACCTTC. Translation: CASSPDRANYGYTF.

This clone showed up just a few times. The rearrangement links TRBV3-1 (or the pseudogene TRBV3-2) to TRBJ1-2; the D is unclear. Trimming cost V 6 bases and J 6 bases, with 11 bases left between them. Germline-derived CDR1 and CDR2 are LGHDT and YNNKEL (reference sequence). The CDR3 totals 12 residues. The CDR3 here is CASRGRENGYTF. For the CDR3, the DNA is TGTGCCAGCAGGGGAAGGGAGAATGGCTACACCTTC.

The rearrangement uses TRBV7-9 and TRBJ2-5, with 8 bases that match TRBD1. Germline trimming cut 5 bases from V and 5 bases from J; bases unmatched to any gene: 10. Germline assignment: CDR1 SEHNR and CDR2 FQNEAQ (reference sequence). The CDR3 has 15 amino acids. The CDR3 region is CASSPWTGSGETQYF. The CDR3 coding sequence is TGTGCCAGCAGCCCGTGGACAGGGAGTGGGGAGACCCAGTACTTC. The entire variable domain, with the rest obtained from reference TRBV7-9 and TRBJ2-5, is as follows: DTGVSQNPRHKITKRGQNVTFRCDPISEHNRLYWYRQTLGQGPEFLTYFQNEAQLEKSRLLSDRFSAERPKGSFSTLEIQRTEQGDSAMYLCASSPWTGSGETQYFGPGTRLLVL.

The chain employs TRBV14 and TRBJ1-1, with a tentative D call TRBD1 (5 bases). Germline CDR1 and CDR2: SGHDN and FVKESK. The CDR3 sequence is 12 residues long. The V end lost 3 bases, the J end lost 10 bases, and 12 bases lay between the germline ends. CDR3 nucleotide sequence: TGTGCCAGCAGCCATGGGACTCCCGTAGCTTTCTTT. Its protein product is CASSHGTPVAFF.